The 22 T cell receptor beta chains listed next were all sequenced from one sample in a study of metastatic and nonmetastatic thyroid tumors. TCRdb re-called the PCR reads with MiXCR. Of about 70,000 clones in the sample, around 19% were seen once. Treatment of any kind had been given to no patient before thyroid surgery. The sample comprised blood. These receptors came from a female donor with papillary thyroid cancer or a benign thyroid nodule (not recorded which). Some clones in this sample may be carry-over from other donors' samples.

This chain connects TRBV7-6 to TRBJ2-2, with D perhaps TRBD1 or TRBD2 (5 bases each). V gave up 4 bases and J gave up 9 bases, with 21 bases separating them. Looked up from germline, CDR1 is SGHVS and CDR2 is FNYEAQ. The CDR3 has 16 amino acids. The chain's CDR3 is CASSSIVRGFAWELFF. CDR3 sequence (DNA): TGTGCCAGCAGCTCGATAGTGAGGGGTTTCGCCTGGGAGCTGTTTTTT.

This clone was found many times. This chain joins TRBV11-1 and TRBJ2-7; D uncertain. Germline loops: CDR1 SGHAT, CDR2 FQDESV (reference sequence). The CDR3 length is 16 residues. V was cut by 4 bases and J by 4 bases, with 20 bases left in between. The CDR3, as DNA: TGTGCCAGCAGCTCCCCCTCCGGGCTGGTTGGGTACGAGCAGTACTTC. As protein: CASSSPSGLVGYEQYF.

This clone was counted ten times or more. The chain couples TRBV4-1 to TRBJ2-7, with D possibly TRBD1 on 6 matching bases. The ends were cut back, 3 bases at V and 0 bases at J, with 15 bases in the middle. Looked up from germline, CDR1 is MGHRA and CDR2 is YSYEKL. CDR3 size: 16 residues. CDR3: CASSHPGGRLSYEQYF. CDR3 nucleotide sequence: TGCGCCAGCAGCCACCCTGGGGGCCGTCTCTCCTACGAGCAGTACTTC.

This clone was recorded a few times. This chain joins TRBV6-4 and TRBJ2-2, with 12 positions matching TRBD2. Per the germline V gene, CDR1 is MRHNA and CDR2 is SNTAGT. This CDR3 has 15 amino acids. The junction had 0 bases not matched to a gene; V was cut back by 4 bases and J by 3 bases. CDR3 DNA: TGTGCCAGCAGTGGACTAGCGGGAGACACCGGGGAGCTGTTTTTT. It specifies CASSGLAGDTGELFF.

This clone has only a few counts. V gene TRBV5-1 combines with J gene TRBJ1-2; unclear D gene. The V gene's germline CDR1 is SGHRS and CDR2 YFSETQ. V was pared by 0 bases and J by 1 base, with 7 bases between. CDR3 length equals 14 residues. CDR3 sequence reads: CASSLEGFNYGYTF. As DNA, the CDR3 is TGCGCCAGCAGCTTGGAAGGGTTTAACTATGGCTACACCTTC. Looking up the rest from reference TRBV5-1 and TRBJ1-2 gives the full variable domain: KAGVTQTPRYLIKTRGQQVTLSCSPISGHRSVSWYQQTPGQGLQFLFEYFSETQRNKGNFPGRFSGRQFSNSRSEMNVSTLELGDSALYLCASSLEGFNYGYTFGSGTRLTVV.

Details on this clone: One end of the junction varies from germline; a read error may be responsible. The CDR3, as DNA: TGTGCCATCAGTTTTACAGGAGATGGTAGCTACGAGCAGTACTTC. Amino acids: CAISFTGDGSYEQYF. The genes are TRBV28 and TRBJ2-7, with TRBD1 as a possible D gene (5 bases). From germline, CDR1 is MDHEN and CDR2 SYDVKM. The CDR3 has 15 residues. The full variable domain, in which reference TRBV28 and TRBJ2-7 provide the parts outside the CDR3, is DVKVTQSSRYLVKRTGEKVFLECVQDMDHENMFWYRQDPGLGLRLIYFSYDVKMKEKGDIPEGYSVSREKKERFSLILESASTNQTSMYLCAISFTGDGSYEQYFGPGTRLTVT.

This clone was recorded once. V and J are TRBV5-1 and TRBJ2-3; 13 bases match TRBD2. This CDR3 region has 16 residues. The V and J ends lost 2 bases and 1 base, in that order; junction bases with no gene match: 1. Germline V CDR1 and CDR2: SGHRS, YFSETQ. Here the CDR3 DNA reads TGCGCCAGCAGCTTCGGACTAGCGGGGGGCACAGATACGCAGTATTTT. Translation: CASSFGLAGGTDTQYF.

This chain joins TRBV19 and TRBJ1-1, with 8 positions matching TRBD1. The CDR3 extends over 16 amino acids. The V gene end was trimmed by 6 bases and the J gene end by 0 bases; junction bases not matched to a gene: 9. Germline loops: CDR1 LNHDA, CDR2 SQIVND (reference sequence). The CDR3, as DNA: TGTGCCAGTAGCGTGACAGGGGTCCACATGAACACTGAAGCTTTCTTT. It codes for CASSVTGVHMNTEAFF.

This clone was counted at least ten times. The V call is TRBV20-1, the J call TRBJ2-3; 7 bases match TRBD2. The CDR3 runs to 13 residues. Trimming cost V 5 bases and J 1 base; bases outside gene matches: 3. CDR1 and CDR2 from the germline V gene are DFQATT and SNEGSKA (reference sequence). The CDR3 loop is CSAELAGTDTQYF. The CDR3 DNA is TGCAGTGCTGAGCTAGCGGGCACAGATACGCAGTATTTT.

This clone was found a few times. The chain couples TRBV6-5 to TRBJ2-2; possible D gene TRBD1, 6 bases. Germline V gives CDR1 MNHEY, CDR2 SVGAGI. V was shortened by 2 bases and J by 6 bases, with 10 bases between the two germline ends. CDR3 length: 14 residues. The CDR3 loop reads CASSYVEGAGELFF. The DNA for the CDR3 is TGTGCCAGCAGTTACGTCGAGGGGGCCGGGGAGCTGTTTTTT.

This clone was counted only a few times. J is TRBJ1-5 and V is TRBV6-1, with a possible D match to TRBD1 (5 bases). V was trimmed by 8 bases and J by 0 bases, leaving 14 bases between them. There are 15 residues in the CDR3. Germline CDR1 MNHNS, CDR2 SASEGT. The CDR3 bases are TGTGCCAGCGGGACGGCTCCTTATAGCAATCAGCCCCAGCATTTT. It specifies CASGTAPYSNQPQHF.

The CDR3 sequence is CASRRPGAFNYGYTF. The CDR3 DNA reads as TGTGCCAGCAGACGGCCGGGAGCCTTTAACTATGGCTACACCTTC. This rearrangement joins TRBV5-5 to TRBJ1-2; the D is unclear. The CDR3 has 15 amino acids. V lost 5 bases to trimming and J lost 1 base, with 15 bases between them. Germline V gives CDR1 SGHKS, CDR2 YYEKEE (reference sequence).

The chain is built from TRBV6-5 and TRBJ1-1; weak D call: TRBD1 (6 bases). The V gene lost 3 bases and the J gene lost 5 bases, with 19 bases spanning the gap. The CDR3 is 16 residues long. Germline CDR1 is MNHEY and CDR2 is SVGAGI. The CDR3 region is CASSYTEGGLGTEAFF. Here the CDR3 DNA reads TGTGCCAGCAGTTATACCGAGGGGGGGTTGGGGACTGAAGCTTTCTTT.

This rearrangement joins TRBV9 to TRBJ2-1, with D perhaps given as TRBD1 or TRBD2 (6 bases each). Trimming cost V 0 bases and J 5 bases, with 12 bases left between them. There are 15 residues in the CDR3. Germline lookup yields CDR1 SGDLS and CDR2 YYNGEE. The CDR3 DNA reads TGTGCCAGCAGCGTAGTTGCTAGGGGGGACAATGAGCAGTTCTTC. Translation: CASSVVARGDNEQFF. The full variable domain, rest sourced from reference TRBV9 and TRBJ2-1, is DSGVTQTPKHLITATGQRVTLRCSPRSGDLSVYWYQQSLDQGLQFLIQYYNGEERAKGNILERFSAQQFPDLHSELNLSSLELGDSALYFCASSVVARGDNEQFFGPGTRLTVL.

This clone was recorded many times. This chain uses TRBV7-2 with TRBJ1-2, with D possibly matching TRBD1 (5 bases). The CDR3 loop spans 15 amino acids. V lost 0 bases to trimming and J lost 13 bases, with 21 bases between them. The germline V gene encodes CDR1 SGHTA and CDR2 FQGNSA. CDR3 sequence: CASSLAFGGDPGGTF. The CDR3 DNA reads as TGTGCCAGCAGCTTAGCGTTCGGCGGGGACCCCGGTGGCACCTTC.

In its sample, this clone was seen a few times. The chain links TRBV5-4 to TRBJ2-7; TRBD1 matches 11 bases. V dropped 5 bases and J dropped 5; count of bases not matched to a gene: 6. There are 14 residues in the CDR3. Germline V gives CDR1 SGHNT, CDR2 YYREEE (reference sequence). CDR3 DNA sequence: TGTGCCAGCAGGCCGGGGACAGGGGGAAACGAGCAGTACTTC. It is translated as CASRPGTGGNEQYF.

This clone has at least ten counts. The chain carries TRBV12-3 or TRBV12-4 and TRBJ1-5, with 8 bases fitting TRBD1. The J segment lost 4 bases and the V segment lost 7 bases, leaving 6 bases of the junction unmatched. CDR3 length equals 14 residues. In DNA form, the CDR3 reads TGTGCCAGCACTAGGGGACAGGCTAATCAGCCCCAGCATTTT. Encoded protein: CASTRGQANQPQHF.

This clone was counted ten times or more. At the DNA level, this CDR3 is encoded by other sequences in the same sample as well. The DNA for the CDR3 is TGCAGTGCTAGCTGGGACAGGGCCTACGAGCAGTACTTC. It yields the protein CSASWDRAYEQYF. This chain connects TRBV20-1 to TRBJ2-7; 9 bases map to TRBD1. This CDR3 is built from 13 residues. In germline, CDR1 is DFQATT, CDR2 SNEGSKA (reference sequence). Trimming took 3 bases from V and 2 from J; bases not matched to a gene: 2.

This clone was seen at least ten times. This chain connects TRBV25-1 to TRBJ1-4; tentatively, D is TRBD1 (5 bases). V was trimmed by 0 bases and J by 6 bases, leaving 11 bases between them. The germline V gene encodes CDR1 MGHDK and CDR2 SYGVNS. The CDR3 runs 15 residues. CDR3 sequence reads: CASSEYRDWDEKLFF. The CDR3 region has the DNA TGTGCCAGCAGTGAATATCGGGACTGGGATGAAAAACTGTTTTTT.

This clone was detected ten times or more. This sample also contains other DNA sequences that code for the same CDR3. The chain joins TRBV20-1 to TRBJ2-2; D unresolved. CDR3 length equals 15 residues. CDR1 is DFQATT and CDR2 is SNEGSKA in the germline V gene (reference sequence). V was trimmed by 5 bases and J by 0 bases, leaving 13 bases between them. The CDR3 here is CSAQRLEPNTGELFF. The DNA for the CDR3 is TGCAGTGCTCAGAGACTGGAACCGAACACCGGGGAGCTGTTTTTT.

This clone occurred many times. The genes are TRBV6-1 and TRBJ2-7; tentative D call: TRBD1 (7 bases). Germline lookup yields CDR1 MNHNS and CDR2 SASEGT. V was clipped by 11 bases and J by 7 bases, with 21 bases between them. This CDR3 is 13 amino acids long. The CDR3, as DNA: TGTGCCTCCCTAGGGACAGCGGGTAGGGAGCAGTACTTC. Translating it yields CASLGTAGREQYF.

The V gene is TRBV6-5, the J gene TRBJ1-1; D is perhaps TRBD1 (5 bases). The CDR3 runs to 14 residues. V gave up 4 bases and J gave up 1 base, with 10 bases separating them. CDR1 is MNHEY, CDR2 SVGAGI, per germline. CDR3 sequence (DNA): TGTGCCAGCAGTTGGGGACGTCCGAACACTGAAGCTTTCTTT. It codes for CASSWGRPNTEAFF.